This T cell receptor (beta chain) stems from a study of blood T cell repertoires in COVID-19. Study-wide context: Material from acute and convalescent COVID-19 was sourced from the United States, Italy and Spain. From T cells, B-cell-depleted T cells, or PBMCs came the material, which was cDNA or gDNA.

Germline loops: CDR1 SGHAT, CDR2 FQNNGV. Trimming took 4 bases from V and 11 from J, leaving 11 bases between them. CDR3 length: 12 residues. Original processing methods: Nucleated cell number was recorded as an estimate derived from reference gene primer amplification. Clones were read by immunoSEQ multiplex PCR, and TCRdb kept only the in-frame ones, dropping some. The DNA was the basis for D and trimming; V, J and clone size are from that table. The table has more than 120,000 clones, approximately 84% seen once. This chain uses TRBV11-2 with TRBJ2-2, with a weak D call TRBD2 (7 bases). The sequence came from a human donor in a cohort sampled during active COVID-19. The sequencing sample was made of peripheral blood. CDR3 coding DNA: TGTGCCAGCAGCTCGCGCGGGGGCGAGCTGTTTTTT. Translated: CASSSRGGELFF.